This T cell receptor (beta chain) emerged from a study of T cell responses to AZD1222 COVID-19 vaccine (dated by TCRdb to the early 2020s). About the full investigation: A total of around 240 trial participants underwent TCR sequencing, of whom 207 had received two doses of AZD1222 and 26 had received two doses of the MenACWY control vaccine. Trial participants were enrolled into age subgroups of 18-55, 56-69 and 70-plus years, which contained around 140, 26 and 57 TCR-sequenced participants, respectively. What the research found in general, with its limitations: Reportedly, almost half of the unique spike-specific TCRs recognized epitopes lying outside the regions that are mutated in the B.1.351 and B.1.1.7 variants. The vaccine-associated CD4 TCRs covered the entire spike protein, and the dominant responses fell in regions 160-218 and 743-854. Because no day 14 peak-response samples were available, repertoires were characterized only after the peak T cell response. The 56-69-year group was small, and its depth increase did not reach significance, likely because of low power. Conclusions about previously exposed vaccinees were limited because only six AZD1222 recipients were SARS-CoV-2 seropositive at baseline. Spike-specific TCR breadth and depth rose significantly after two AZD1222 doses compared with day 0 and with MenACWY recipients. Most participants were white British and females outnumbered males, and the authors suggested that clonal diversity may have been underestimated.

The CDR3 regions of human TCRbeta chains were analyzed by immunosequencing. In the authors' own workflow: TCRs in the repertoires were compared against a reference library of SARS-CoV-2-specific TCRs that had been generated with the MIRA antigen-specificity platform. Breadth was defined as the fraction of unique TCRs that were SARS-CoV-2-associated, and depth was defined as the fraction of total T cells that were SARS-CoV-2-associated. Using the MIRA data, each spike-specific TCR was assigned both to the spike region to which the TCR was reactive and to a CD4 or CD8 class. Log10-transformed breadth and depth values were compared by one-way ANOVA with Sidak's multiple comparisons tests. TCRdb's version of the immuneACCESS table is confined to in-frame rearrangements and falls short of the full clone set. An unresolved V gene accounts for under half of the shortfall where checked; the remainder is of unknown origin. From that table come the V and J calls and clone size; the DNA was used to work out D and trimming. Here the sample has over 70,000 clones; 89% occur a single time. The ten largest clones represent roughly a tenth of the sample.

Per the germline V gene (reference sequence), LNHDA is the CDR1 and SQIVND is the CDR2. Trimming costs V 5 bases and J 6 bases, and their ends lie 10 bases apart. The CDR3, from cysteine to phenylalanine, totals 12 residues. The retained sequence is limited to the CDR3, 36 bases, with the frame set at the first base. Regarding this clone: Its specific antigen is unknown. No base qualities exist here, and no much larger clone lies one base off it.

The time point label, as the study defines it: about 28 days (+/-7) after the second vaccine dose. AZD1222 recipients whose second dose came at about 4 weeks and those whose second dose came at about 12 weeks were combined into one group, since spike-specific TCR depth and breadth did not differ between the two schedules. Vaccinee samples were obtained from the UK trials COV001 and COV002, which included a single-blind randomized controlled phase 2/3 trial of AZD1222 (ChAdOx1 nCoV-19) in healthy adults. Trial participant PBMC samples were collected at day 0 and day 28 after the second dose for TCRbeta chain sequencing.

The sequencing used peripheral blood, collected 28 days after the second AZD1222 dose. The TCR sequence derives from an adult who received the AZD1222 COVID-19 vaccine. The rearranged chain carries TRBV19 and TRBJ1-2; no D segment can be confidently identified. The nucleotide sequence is TGTGCCAGTAGTTCCAGCTTCAATGGCTACACCTTC. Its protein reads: CASSSSFNGYTF.